The next 26 T cell receptor beta chains were all read from a single sample in a study of T cell responses to AZD1222 COVID-19 vaccine. Libraries were prepared by immunoSEQ multiplex PCR; TCRdb keeps only in-frame clonotypes and omits some of them. The sample has about 120,000 clones; around 89% are singletons. Sequenced here: peripheral blood, sampled on day 0 of AZD1222 vaccination. The receptors derive from an adult in good health.

The V call is TRBV19, the J call TRBJ2-3; no clear D. The germline CDR1 and CDR2 sequences are LNHDA and SQIVND (reference sequence). V gave up 10 bases and J gave up 1 base, with 15 bases separating them. The CDR3 is 14 amino acids. In DNA, the CDR3 is TGTGCCACCCCCTCCGAGGACGGCACAGATACGCAGTATTTT. This encodes CATPSEDGTDTQYF. The full variable domain, rest sourced from reference TRBV19 and TRBJ2-3, is DGGITQSPKYLFRKEGQNVTLSCEQNLNHDAMYWYRQDPGQGLRLIYYSQIVNDFQKGDIAEGYSVSREKKESFPLTVTSAQKNPTAFYLCATPSEDGTDTQYFGPGTRLTVL.

The gene calls are TRBV5-1 and TRBJ1-4; TRBD1 agrees at 8 bases. V shed 3 bases and J 8 bases; nucleotides not matched to a gene: 9. The CDR3 sequence is 15 residues long. The V gene's germline CDR1 is SGHRS and CDR2 YFSETQ. The CDR3 protein is CASSSRGQAEEKLFF. The DNA of the CDR3 is TGCGCCAGCAGCTCCCGGGGACAGGCGGAGGAAAAACTGTTTTTT. Drawing the rest from reference TRBV5-1 and TRBJ1-4, the complete variable domain is KAGVTQTPRYLIKTRGQQVTLSCSPISGHRSVSWYQQTPGQGLQFLFEYFSETQRNKGNFPGRFSGRQFSNSRSEMNVSTLELGDSALYLCASSSRGQAEEKLFFGSGTQLSVL.

The J gene is TRBJ2-7, the V gene TRBV9; D ambiguous. The length of the CDR3 is 13 residues. Trimming shortened V by 1 base and J by 4 bases, and 9 bases separated the two germline ends. The germline gives CDR1 SGDLS, CDR2 YYNGEE. The CDR3 reads CASSVSDGYEQYF. The DNA of the CDR3 is TGTGCCAGCAGCGTATCAGACGGGTACGAGCAGTACTTC.

The V and J genes are TRBV7-9 and TRBJ2-7, with a tentative D call TRBD2 (7 bases). The V gene's germline CDR1 is SEHNR and CDR2 FQNEAQ (reference sequence). The CDR3 covers 16 residues. The V end lost 1 base, the J end lost 2 bases, and 15 bases lay between the germline ends. This CDR3 reads CASSLGGGGRTYEQYF. The CDR3 nucleotides read TGTGCCAGCAGCTTAGGGGGGGGCGGGCGAACCTACGAGCAGTACTTC.

The rearrangement uses TRBV5-1 and TRBJ1-3, with D possibly TRBD1 on 5 matching bases. Germline CDR1 and CDR2: SGHRS and YFSETQ. CDR3 size: 15 residues. Trimming took 0 bases from V and 0 from J, leaving 7 bases between them. DNA for the CDR3: TGCGCCAGCAGCTTGGGACAGAACTCTGGAAACACCATATATTTT. Protein product: CASSLGQNSGNTIYF. Combining the CDR3 with reference TRBV5-1 and TRBJ1-3 gives the whole variable domain KAGVTQTPRYLIKTRGQQVTLSCSPISGHRSVSWYQQTPGQGLQFLFEYFSETQRNKGNFPGRFSGRQFSNSRSEMNVSTLELGDSALYLCASSLGQNSGNTIYFGEGSWLTVV.

The chain's CDR3 is CASSYSRESTIYF. Here the CDR3 DNA reads TGTGCCAGCAGTTACTCGAGAGAGAGCACCATATATTTT. This chain links TRBV6-2 or TRBV6-3 with TRBJ1-3; D call uncertain. The CDR3 runs 13 residues. Per the germline V gene, CDR1 is MNHEY and CDR2 is SVGEGT. V lost 0 bases to trimming and J lost 9 bases, with 9 bases between them.

This chain connects TRBV19 to TRBJ1-3; D call uncertain. The germline CDR1 and CDR2 sequences are LNHDA and SQIVND (reference sequence). Trimming removed 3 bases from V and 5 bases from J, with 11 bases in between. CDR3 size: 14 residues. The CDR3 DNA is TGTGCCAGTAGTATCGGAGGGTCGCGAAACACCATATATTTT. This codes for CASSIGGSRNTIYF.

This clone was seen only once. V usage is TRBV19 and J usage is TRBJ2-1; TRBD2 aligns across 9 bases. V lost 3 bases, J lost 3 bases, and 9 bases stayed unmatched. CDR3 length: 17 residues. Per germline, CDR1 LNHDA and CDR2 SQIVND (reference sequence). CDR3 in amino acids: CASSMFGGGAIYNEQFF. DNA for the CDR3: TGTGCCAGTAGTATGTTCGGCGGGGGGGCCATCTACAATGAGCAGTTCTTC.

The J gene is TRBJ1-1, the V gene TRBV2; D not resolved. The ends were cut back, 7 bases at V and 4 bases at J, with 16 bases in the middle. Germline V CDR1 and CDR2: SNHLY, FYNNEI. The CDR3 is 14 residues long. DNA for the CDR3: TGTGCCAGCACCCAGAGGTCGGGGATCACTGAAGCTTTCTTT. Its translation: CASTQRSGITEAFF.

The rearrangement joins TRBV6-1 to TRBJ1-5; D remains unclear. The CDR3 extends over 16 amino acids. Between the trimmed V and J ends, which lost 2 bases and 2 bases, there was a span of 13 bases. The V gene's germline CDR1 is MNHNS and CDR2 SASEGT. The chain's CDR3 is CASSEYTAPRNQPQHF. The DNA for the CDR3 is TGTGCCAGCAGTGAATATACAGCCCCCCGCAATCAGCCCCAGCATTTT.

Only one count was recorded for this clone. This chain joins TRBV6-5 and TRBJ2-3; either TRBD1 or TRBD2 may supply D (6 bases each). This CDR3 spans 14 amino acids. The germline V gene has CDR1 MNHEY and CDR2 SVGAGI. V was shortened by 8 bases and J by 7 bases, with 19 bases between the two germline ends. The CDR3 DNA sequence: TGTGCCAGCCAGGGGCACGGCGCGGGAAATACGCAGTATTTT. Translating gives CASQGHGAGNTQYF.

The gene calls are TRBV6-5 and TRBJ1-1; D is possibly TRBD1 (6 bases). The CDR3 is 13 amino acids. Trimming took off 6 bases at V and 5 bases at J, with 13 bases between the two ends. Per germline, CDR1 MNHEY and CDR2 SVGAGI. CDR3 loop: CASRKQGRTEAFF. DNA for the CDR3: TGTGCCAGCAGGAAACAGGGAAGGACTGAAGCTTTCTTT.

The chain employs TRBV4-1 and TRBJ1-4; D is undetermined. The CDR3 contains 14 residues. Trimming removed 1 base at V and 3 bases at J, with 6 bases between. Germline V gives CDR1 MGHRA, CDR2 YSYEKL. This CDR3 is CASSQAGSNEKLFF. The CDR3 DNA reads TGCGCCAGCAGCCAAGCGGGGTCTAATGAAAAACTGTTTTTT.

The rearrangement links TRBV9 to TRBJ2-5; TRBD1 aligns across 7 bases. There are 15 residues in the CDR3. From germline, CDR1 is SGDLS and CDR2 YYNGEE. V shed 6 bases and J 3 bases; nucleotides not matched to a gene: 11. CDR3 amino acids: CASNRPGQGEETQYF. The CDR3 DNA is TGTGCCAGCAACAGACCCGGCCAGGGGGAAGAGACCCAGTACTTC. The full variable domain, in which reference TRBV9 and TRBJ2-5 provide the parts outside the CDR3, is DSGVTQTPKHLITATGQRVTLRCSPRSGDLSVYWYQQSLDQGLQFLIQYYNGEERAKGNILERFSAQQFPDLHSELNLSSLELGDSALYFCASNRPGQGEETQYFGPGTRLLVL.

In regard to this clone: The junction and the germline gene differ at one end; a read error may be behind it. The chain joins TRBV7-7 to TRBJ1-4; D is unresolved. The CDR3 consists of 13 residues. Germline V gene lookup returns CDR1 SSHAT and CDR2 FNYEAQ (reference sequence). The CDR3 bases are TGTGCTAGCAGCCTGAGGACGGGGGAAAAACTGTTTTTT. Translated: CASSLRTGEKLFF.

This rearrangement joins TRBV2 to TRBJ1-4; 8 bases agree with TRBD1. The V and J ends lost 2 bases and 0 bases, in that order; junction bases with no gene match: 5. The CDR3 consists of 17 residues. Germline CDR1 is SNHLY and CDR2 is FYNNEI. For the CDR3, the DNA is TGTGCCAGCAGTGAATGGGACAGGACTACAACTAATGAAAAACTGTTTTTT. It encodes CASSEWDRTTTNEKLFF.

The chain uses TRBV5-1 and TRBJ1-6, with TRBD1 matching 7 bases. Germline V gene lookup returns CDR1 SGHRS and CDR2 YFSETQ. V lost 0 bases to trimming and J lost 5 bases; unmatched junction nucleotides: 2. This CDR3 region has 15 residues. CDR3 coding DNA: TGCGCCAGCAGCTTGGGACAGGGAAATAATTCACCCCTCCACTTT. As protein: CASSLGQGNNSPLHF.

The count of this clone is one. The chain links TRBV7-3 to TRBJ2-1; perhaps TRBD1 as D (6 bases). Trimming took 4 bases from V and 9 from J, leaving 10 bases between them. Per germline, CDR1 SGHTA and CDR2 FQGTGA. CDR3 length: 12 residues. Here the CDR3 reads CASSSQGVEQFF. CDR3 DNA sequence: TGTGCCAGCAGCTCACAGGGAGTTGAGCAGTTCTTC.

This chain links TRBV2 with TRBJ1-3; no definite D call. Germline V gene sequence: CDR1 SNHLY, CDR2 FYNNEI. The germline V and J ends were trimmed by 2 bases and 0 bases, with 8 bases remaining between them. This CDR3 is 15 amino acids long. The CDR3 sequence: CASSEKRVSGNTIYF. CDR3 nucleotides: TGTGCCAGCAGTGAAAAACGGGTCTCTGGAAACACCATATATTTT.

The V and J genes are TRBV2 and TRBJ1-6; unclear D gene. Germline V gene data show CDR1 as SNHLY and CDR2 as FYNNEI. V was trimmed by 6 bases and J by 8 bases, leaving 14 bases between them. The CDR3 has 14 amino acids. The CDR3 DNA reads as TGTGCCAGCAGCGCCGACCTGAAGGATTCACCCCTCCACTTT. Amino acid sequence: CASSADLKDSPLHF. The whole variable domain, remainder taken from reference TRBV2 and TRBJ1-6, is EPEVTQTPSHQVTQMGQEVILRCVPISNHLYFYWYRQILGQKVEFLVSFYNNEISEKSEIFDDQFSVERPDGSNFTLKIRSTKLEDSAMYFCASSADLKDSPLHFGNGTRLTVT.

This sequence joins TRBV19 and TRBJ2-3; TRBD2 agrees at 13 bases. Trimming at V came to 3 bases and at J to 4 bases, leaving 4 bases not matched to a gene. The germline V gene has CDR1 LNHDA and CDR2 SQIVND (reference sequence). This CDR3 has 16 residues. CDR3 residues: CASSMRGLAGPDTQYF. Written as DNA, the CDR3 is TGTGCCAGTAGTATGAGGGGACTAGCGGGGCCAGATACGCAGTATTTT.

The V call is TRBV9, the J call TRBJ1-6; tentative D call: TRBD1 (5 bases). The CDR3 is made up of 12 amino acids. Trimming took off 8 bases at V and 9 bases at J, with 12 bases between the two ends. Germline assignment: CDR1 SGDLS and CDR2 YYNGEE. CDR3 bases: TGTGCCAGTAATCGAGGGGCTTCACCCCTCCACTTT. Translating gives CASNRGASPLHF.

A single count supports this clone. V is TRBV12-3 or TRBV12-4 and J is TRBJ2-5; 7 bases align to TRBD2. CDR3 length equals 13 residues. V gave up 8 bases and J gave up 7 bases; unmatched junction bases: 10. The CDR3: CASQSGDYGTQYF. The DNA for the CDR3 is TGTGCCAGCCAGAGCGGGGATTACGGGACCCAGTACTTC.

The chain links TRBV9 to TRBJ2-7; TRBD2 matches 8 bases. The V segment lost 0 bases and the J segment 7 bases; nucleotides outside the gene matches: 6. Germline V gives CDR1 SGDLS, CDR2 YYNGEE. This CDR3 spans 14 amino acids. The CDR3 here is CASSVESGGWEQYF. In DNA, the CDR3 is TGTGCCAGCAGCGTAGAAAGCGGGGGCTGGGAGCAGTACTTC.

This chain connects TRBV5-1 to TRBJ1-4; TRBD1 is a possible D gene (6 bases). CDR3 length equals 16 residues. The germline CDR1 and CDR2 sequences are SGHRS and YFSETQ. The V and J ends lost 3 bases and 5 bases respectively, with 17 bases between them. CDR3 residues: CASSSLGAGINEKLFF. In DNA, the CDR3 is TGCGCCAGCAGCTCTCTGGGGGCAGGGATAAATGAAAAACTGTTTTTT.

The CDR3 sequence is CASSRQGTVAYEQYF. In DNA form, the CDR3 reads TGTGCCAGCTCACGTCAAGGGACCGTCGCCTACGAGCAGTACTTC. The V and J genes are TRBV18 and TRBJ2-7; D possibly uses TRBD1 or TRBD2 (5 bases each). Germline V gene sequence: CDR1 KGHSH, CDR2 LQKENI. The CDR3 is 15 residues long. Trimming stripped 4 bases from V and 2 bases from J, with 15 bases between.